This T cell receptor (beta chain) is from a study of blood T cell repertoires in COVID-19. CDR3 length equals 16 residues. V lost 1 base to trimming and J lost 0 bases, with 10 bases between them. Germline V lookup: CDR1 SGHTA, CDR2 FQGNSA. Using immunoSEQ multiplex PCR, the repertoire was profiled, and TCRdb retains in-frame clones only, with some absent. The data contain tens of thousands of clones, about 80% of them seen just once; the ten biggest clones take up about 30%. This rearrangement joins TRBV7-2 to TRBJ1-3; the D gene is possibly TRBD1 (6 bases). Sequenced input: peripheral blood. The receptor was isolated from a man in his 60s with active or convalescent COVID-19. This CDR3 reads CASSLVGGSSGNTIYF. The CDR3 DNA reads TGTGCCAGCAGCTTAGTAGGGGGAAGCTCTGGAAACACCATATATTTT.